The T cell receptor (beta chain) under discussion was sequenced for a study of blood T cell repertoires in COVID-19. CDR1 is LNHDA, CDR2 SQIVND, per germline (reference sequence). The CDR3 runs 15 residues. V shed 9 bases and J 2 bases; nucleotides not matched to a gene: 13. Using immunoSEQ multiplex PCR, the repertoire was profiled, and TCRdb retains in-frame clones only, with some absent. This table holds about 70,000 clones, around 90% found once. The specimen was peripheral blood. The chain carries TRBV19 and TRBJ2-7, with 7 positions matching TRBD2. The receptor's source is a human donor in a cohort sampled during active COVID-19. The CDR3 spells CARRTRPDRAYEQYF. As DNA, the CDR3 is TGTGCCAGACGGACTAGACCCGACAGAGCCTACGAGCAGTACTTC. The complete variable domain, with remaining parts taken from reference TRBV19 and TRBJ2-7, reads DGGITQSPKYLFRKEGQNVTLSCEQNLNHDAMYWYRQDPGQGLRLIYYSQIVNDFQKGDIAEGYSVSREKKESFPLTVTSAQKNPTAFYLCARRTRPDRAYEQYFGPGTRLTVT.